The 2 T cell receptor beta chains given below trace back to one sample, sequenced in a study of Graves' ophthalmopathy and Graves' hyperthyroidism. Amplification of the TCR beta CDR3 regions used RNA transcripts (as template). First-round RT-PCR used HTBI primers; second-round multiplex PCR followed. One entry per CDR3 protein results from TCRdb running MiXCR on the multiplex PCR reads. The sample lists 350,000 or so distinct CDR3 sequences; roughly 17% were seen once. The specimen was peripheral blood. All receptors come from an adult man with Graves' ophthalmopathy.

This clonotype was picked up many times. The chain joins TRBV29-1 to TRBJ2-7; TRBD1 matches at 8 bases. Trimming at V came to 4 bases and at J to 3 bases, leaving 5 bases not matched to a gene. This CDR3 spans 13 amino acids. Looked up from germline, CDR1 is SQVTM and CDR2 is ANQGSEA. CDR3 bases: TGCAGCGTTGTCGGGGACAGGCTCTACGAGCAGTACTTC. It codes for CSVVGDRLYEQYF.

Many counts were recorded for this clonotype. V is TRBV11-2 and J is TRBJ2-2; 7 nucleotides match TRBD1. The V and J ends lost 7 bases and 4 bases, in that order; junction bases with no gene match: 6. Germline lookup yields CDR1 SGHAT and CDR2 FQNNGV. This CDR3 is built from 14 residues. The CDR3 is CASNTDRVTGELFF. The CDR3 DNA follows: TGTGCCAGCAATACCGACAGGGTCACCGGGGAGCTGTTTTTT. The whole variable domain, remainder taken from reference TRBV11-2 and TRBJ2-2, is EAGVAQSPRYKIIEKRQSVAFWCNPISGHATLYWYQQILGQGPKLLIQFQNNGVVDDSQLPKDRFSAERLKGVDSTLKIQPAKLEDSAVYLCASNTDRVTGELFFGEGSRLTVL.